The next 11 T cell receptor beta chains were all read from a single sample in a study of a mutant IDH1 vaccine in newly diagnosed glioma. The time point is: week 47, end of study. A 20-mer mutant IDH1 peptide at 300 ug was injected subcutaneously with topical imiquimod. For these receptors, no antigen is known. Here immunoSEQ multiplex PCR was the method, and the copy in TCRdb shows in-frame clones only, minus some. The repertoire includes 10,000 to 15,000 clones, around 81% of them detected once, and roughly 3.9% sits in the top ten. This specimen was PBMCs, taken from a glioma patient whose treatment included an IDH1 peptide vaccine. Receptors originate from a woman in her thirties or forties with glioma.

The chain recombines TRBV19 with TRBJ2-7; D may be TRBD1 (6 bases). This CDR3 comprises 13 residues. V was cut by 5 bases and J by 4 bases, with 12 bases left in between. Germline CDR1 reads LNHDA; CDR2 reads SQIVND (reference sequence). CDR3: CASSAGQGYEQYF. The CDR3 DNA is TGTGCCAGTAGTGCAGGGCAGGGGTACGAGCAGTACTTC.

The rearrangement joins TRBV5-4 to TRBJ2-5; D remains unclear. This CDR3 contains 13 residues. Germline lookup yields CDR1 SGHNT and CDR2 YYREEE (reference sequence). Trimming stripped 3 bases from V and 2 bases from J, with 8 bases between. For the CDR3, the DNA is TGTGCCAGCAGCTCGGCCCGACAAGAGACCCAGTACTTC. This codes for CASSSARQETQYF.

The chain joins TRBV27 to TRBJ2-1; a weak D match, TRBD2 (6 bases). The CDR3 is 14 amino acids. V dropped 7 bases and J dropped 7 bases, with 17 bases sitting between them. From germline, CDR1 is MNHEY and CDR2 SMNVEV (reference sequence). In DNA form, the CDR3 reads TGTGCCAGCAAAGATGGCGGGGCGGTTAATGAGCAGTTCTTC. Protein sequence: CASKDGGAVNEQFF.

The chain links TRBV5-5 to TRBJ2-7; TRBD2 is a possible D gene (6 bases). The germline V gene encodes CDR1 SGHKS and CDR2 YYEKEE (reference sequence). Trimming took 1 base from V and 5 from J, leaving 10 bases between them. The CDR3 runs to 13 residues. CDR3 bases: TGTGCCAGCAGCTTGACCGGGAGCGACGAGCAGTACTTC. Its protein product is CASSLTGSDEQYF.

The chain combines TRBV18 with TRBJ1-1; D remains ambiguous. In germline, CDR1 is KGHSH, CDR2 LQKENI. Trimming removed 4 bases from V and 0 bases from J, with 15 bases in between. The CDR3 contains 16 residues. The CDR3 protein is CASSLTSGRMNTEAFF. The CDR3 DNA follows: TGTGCCAGCTCACTAACGTCGGGGAGGATGAACACTGAAGCTTTCTTT.

The CDR3 here is CASSFSPTGIYGYTF. The CDR3 nucleotides are TGTGCCAGCAGCTTCTCGCCGACAGGGATTTATGGCTACACCTTC. This chain joins TRBV7-9 and TRBJ1-2, with 7 positions matching TRBD1. CDR1 is SEHNR and CDR2 is FQNEAQ in the germline V gene (reference sequence). The CDR3 spans 15 residues. Trimming cost V 3 bases and J 5 bases; bases outside gene matches: 9.

The chain carries TRBV5-6 and TRBJ1-3; no clear D gene. CDR1 and CDR2 (germline): SGHDT, YYEEEE. The CDR3 loop spans 17 amino acids. Trimming shortened V by 3 bases and J by 2 bases, and 18 bases separated the two germline ends. DNA for the CDR3: TGTGCCAGCAGCTCAGAATATAAGAGAATTACTGGAAACACCATATATTTT. As protein: CASSSEYKRITGNTIYF. The full variable domain, rest sourced from reference TRBV5-6 and TRBJ1-3, is DAGVTQSPTHLIKTRGQQVTLRCSPKSGHDTVSWYQQALGQGPQFIFQYYEEEERQRGNFPDRFSGHQFPNYSSELNVNALLLGDSALYLCASSSEYKRITGNTIYFGEGSWLTVV.

The chain has TRBV15 and TRBJ1-5, with D unclear. This CDR3 is 16 amino acids long. Trimming stripped 1 base from V and 6 bases from J, with 16 bases between. Per germline, CDR1 LNHNV and CDR2 YYDKDF (reference sequence). CDR3 protein: CATSRGPGSITQPQHF. The CDR3 DNA reads as TGTGCCACCAGCAGAGGACCCGGGTCGATAACTCAGCCCCAGCATTTT. The variable domain in full, completed from reference TRBV15 and TRBJ1-5, reads DAMVIQNPRYQVTQFGKPVTLSCSQTLNHNVMYWYQQKSSQAPKLLFHYYDKDFNNEADTPDNFQSRRPNTSFCFLDIRSPGLGDTAMYLCATSRGPGSITQPQHFGDGTRLSIL.

This chain joins TRBV27 and TRBJ1-2; 7 bases map to TRBD1. Germline CDR1 MNHEY, CDR2 SMNVEV (reference sequence). The ends lost 2 bases at V and 4 bases at J; junction bases unmatched: 16. The CDR3 contains 18 residues. The CDR3 loop is CASSLMGEGARSGYGYTF. The CDR3 DNA is TGTGCCAGCAGTTTAATGGGGGAGGGGGCCCGCTCTGGCTATGGCTACACCTTC.

This clone has a handful of counts. The chain joins TRBV7-9 to TRBJ2-7, with a weak D call TRBD2 (5 bases). The CDR3 is 15 residues long. Trimming cost V 7 bases and J 3 bases, with 19 bases left between them. Germline V gene sequence: CDR1 SEHNR, CDR2 FQNEAQ (reference sequence). The CDR3 sequence is CASTGKRAAFYEQYF. The CDR3 region has the DNA TGTGCCAGCACGGGAAAAAGGGCGGCATTCTACGAGCAGTACTTC.

This rearrangement joins TRBV7-2 to TRBJ2-5; 9 nucleotides match TRBD2. This CDR3 comprises 13 residues. Per the germline V gene, CDR1 is SGHTA and CDR2 is FQGNSA. Trimming at V came to 3 bases and at J to 5 bases, leaving 1 base not matched to a gene. For the CDR3, the DNA is TGTGCCAGCAGCTTCGGGACTAGCGAGACCCAGTACTTC. The encoded protein is CASSFGTSETQYF. Supplemented by reference TRBV7-2 and TRBJ2-5, the full variable domain reads GAGVSQSPSNKVTEKGKDVELRCDPISGHTALYWYRQSLGQGLEFLIYFQGNSAPDKSGLPSDRFSAERTGGSVSTLTIQRTQQEDSAVYLCASSFGTSETQYFGPGTRLLVL.